These T cell receptor beta chains were read from a single sample in a study of blood T cell repertoires in COVID-19. Method: immunoSEQ multiplex PCR; TCRdb's copy keeps in-frame clones and lacks some. The data show over 50,000 clones, roughly 80% seen once. Sequenced: peripheral blood. Receptors were obtained from a man aged 50 to 59 with acute or convalescent COVID-19. Each CDR3 is given with its conserved first and last residue. The order of the fields is CDR3 DNA, CDR3 protein, V gene, clone size, D gene, J gene. D genes are given only for firm matches. Clone size appears in some rows only: once, few, many, or a class for an expanded clone.

CDR3 DNA: TGTGCCAGCAGCCCCGGGACAACCGCCCCCGGGGAGCTGTTTTTT
CDR3 protein: CASSPGTTAPGELFF
V gene: TRBV2
clone size: few
D gene: .
J gene: TRBJ2-2

CDR3 DNA: TGTGCCAGCAGCCTGGACTTGGGAGGTGAGCAGTACTTC
CDR3 protein: CASSLDLGGEQYF
V gene: TRBV7-8
clone size: .
D gene: .
J gene: TRBJ2-7

CDR3 DNA: TGTGCCAGCAGCACAGGGGGCGCGGATCGAGATAGCAATCAGCCCCAGCATTTT
CDR3 protein: CASSTGGADRDSNQPQHF
V gene: TRBV7-9
clone size: .
D gene: TRBD1
J gene: TRBJ1-5

CDR3 DNA: TGCGCCAGCAGCTCGAACTCAGGTCTACAAGAGACCCAGTACTTC
CDR3 protein: CASSSNSGLQETQYF
V gene: TRBV5-1
clone size: .
D gene: .
J gene: TRBJ2-5

CDR3 DNA: TGTGCCAGCAGTCTACAGGGGAACTATGGCTACACCTTC
CDR3 protein: CASSLQGNYGYTF
V gene: TRBV27
clone size: .
D gene: TRBD1
J gene: TRBJ1-2

CDR3 DNA: TGTGCCAGCGGGGGGGGGAGGTCACCCCTCCACTTT
CDR3 protein: CASGGGRSPLHF
V gene: TRBV21-1
clone size: few
D gene: .
J gene: TRBJ1-6

CDR3 DNA: TGTGCCAGCACAGTGGAGGGGTTCTCCTACGAGCAGTACTTC
CDR3 protein: CASTVEGFSYEQYF
V gene: TRBV2
clone size: .
D gene: .
J gene: TRBJ2-7

CDR3 DNA: TGTGCCAGCAGACCCACTAGCGGGAGGGCCGCTAGGAGCGAGCAGTACTTC
CDR3 protein: CASRPTSGRAARSEQYF
V gene: TRBV28
clone size: .
D gene: TRBD2
J gene: TRBJ2-7

CDR3 DNA: TGCGCCAGCAGCGTGACTAGCGGGGCGTCGGGAGATACGCAGTATTTT
CDR3 protein: CASSVTSGASGDTQYF
V gene: TRBV5-1
clone size: .
D gene: TRBD2
J gene: TRBJ2-3

CDR3 DNA: TGTGCCAGTTCTCGGACTAGCGGGGGTAGTAATGAGCAGTTCTTC
CDR3 protein: CASSRTSGGSNEQFF
V gene: TRBV19
clone size: once
D gene: TRBD2
J gene: TRBJ2-1

CDR3 DNA: TGTGCCAGCAGCTTGAGCGGGGGGAACACCGGGGAGCTGTTTTTT
CDR3 protein: CASSLSGGNTGELFF
V gene: TRBV11-2
clone size: .
D gene: TRBD2
J gene: TRBJ2-2

CDR3 DNA: TGCGCCAGCAGCCCTGACAGGGGGCCCTACGAGCAGTACTTC
CDR3 protein: CASSPDRGPYEQYF
V gene: TRBV4-1
clone size: few
D gene: TRBD1
J gene: TRBJ2-7

CDR3 DNA: TGCGCCAGTCAGGGGAATTCGGACACTGAAGCTTTCTTT
CDR3 protein: CASQGNSDTEAFF
V gene: TRBV10-1
clone size: .
D gene: .
J gene: TRBJ1-1

CDR3 DNA: TGTGCCACCAGCAGAGATCCTAGCGGTCAAGAGACCCAGTACTTC
CDR3 protein: CATSRDPSGQETQYF
V gene: TRBV15
clone size: .
D gene: TRBD2
J gene: TRBJ2-5

CDR3 DNA: TGTGCCAGCAGGGCTTCAGGGGAGGAGACCCAGTACTTC
CDR3 protein: CASRASGEETQYF
V gene: TRBV28
clone size: .
D gene: .
J gene: TRBJ2-5

CDR3 DNA: TGTGCCAGCAGTGAAAACAGGAATTCTAACGAGCAGTACTTC
CDR3 protein: CASSENRNSNEQYF
V gene: TRBV2
clone size: .
D gene: .
J gene: TRBJ2-7

CDR3 DNA: TGTGCCAGCAGCTTAGCGGGGGGGGGCTCCTACGAGCAGTACTTC
CDR3 protein: CASSLAGGGSYEQYF
V gene: TRBV7-6
clone size: .
D gene: TRBD2
J gene: TRBJ2-7

CDR3 DNA: TGTGCCAGTAGTCTTACCGGGACAGGGAAAGAGACCCAGTACTTC
CDR3 protein: CASSLTGTGKETQYF
V gene: TRBV19
clone size: .
D gene: TRBD1
J gene: TRBJ2-5

CDR3 DNA: TGCAGCGTTGATTGGTCACAGCAAGAGACCCAGTACTTC
CDR3 protein: CSVDWSQQETQYF
V gene: TRBV29-1
clone size: .
D gene: .
J gene: TRBJ2-5

CDR3 DNA: TGTGCCAGCACCTCGGAACAGGGGTCATTCCACACCATATATTTT
CDR3 protein: CASTSEQGSFHTIYF
V gene: TRBV28
clone size: .
D gene: TRBD1
J gene: TRBJ1-3

CDR3 DNA: TGTGCCACCAGTGATAGGAGGGGGCGAAGTAGCACAGATACGCAGTATTTT
CDR3 protein: CATSDRRGRSSTDTQYF
V gene: TRBV24-1
clone size: .
D gene: .
J gene: TRBJ2-3

CDR3 DNA: TGTGCCAGCAGCTTAGTGGGGACTAGCACCTACAATGAGCAGTTCTTC
CDR3 protein: CASSLVGTSTYNEQFF
V gene: TRBV11-1
clone size: .
D gene: TRBD2
J gene: TRBJ2-1